Here is one T cell receptor (beta chain) with its context. Its antigen is unidentified. The ViraFEST assay expanded antigen-specific CD4+ T cells with viral peptide pools before sequencing. When nine to ten days of culture had elapsed, CD4+ T cells were isolated. The healthy vaccine recipients, who had no prior SARS-CoV-2 infection, showed negative nucleocapsid antibodies. The data were taken from a study of vaccination effects on CD4 cells after COVID-19. Produced via immunoSEQ multiplex PCR; TCRdb's table is partial and in-frame only. The sample yields nearly 35,000 clones, around four fifths seen once. The CDR3 runs 15 residues. Deletions cut 4 bases from V and 0 bases from J, with 12 bases between. Germline CDR1 is MNHEY and CDR2 is SMNVEV (reference sequence). The study, taken as a whole, reports: The vaccine-induced clones of healthy vaccinees included only 1 of 255 that cross-reacted with common cold coronaviruses.

The chain links TRBV27 to TRBJ1-1; possible D gene TRBD1, 6 bases. The TCR sequence derives from a human donor who received a COVID-19 vaccine. Sequenced material: CD4+ T cells from PBMCs cultured with HCoV-OC43 spike peptides, taken before COVID-19 vaccination. Sample subset: HCoV-OC43 spike overlapping peptide pool stimulation. The CDR3 region is CASSSETGMNTEAFF. The CDR3 bases are TGTGCCAGCAGTTCGGAGACAGGAATGAACACTGAAGCTTTCTTT.